This TCR beta chain was captured in a study of T cell changes during pregnancy in multiple sclerosis. Using immunoSEQ multiplex PCR, the repertoire was profiled, and TCRdb retains in-frame clones only, with some absent. The sample holds fewer than 65,000 clones, 91% seen once. This clone appeared a few times. Germline V gene data show CDR1 as LNHDA and CDR2 as SQIVND (reference sequence). This CDR3 has 15 amino acids. The J segment lost 5 bases and the V segment lost 3 bases, leaving 6 bases of the junction unmatched. The receptor was derived from a female donor with multiple sclerosis, enrolled in a pregnancy study. The material was peripheral blood, obtained before pregnancy. This rearrangement joins TRBV19 to TRBJ2-2, with TRBD2 identical over 7 bases. CDR3 bases: TGTGCCAGTAGTATCGGGTGGGGGGGAACCGGGGAGCTGTTTTTT. It codes for CASSIGWGGTGELFF.